The 8 T cell receptor beta chains presented below share a single source sample, sequenced in a study of CD8+ T cells in alopecia areata. The treatment was: oral pan-JAK inhibitor, 5-10 mg twice daily. In each case, RNA was isolated and then reverse transcribed into cDNA as the sequencing template. Using immunoSEQ multiplex PCR, the repertoire was profiled, and TCRdb retains in-frame clones only, with some absent. The sample has about 210,000 clones; less than 65% are singletons. This specimen was CD4+ T cells sorted from blood, taken at week 4, from a patient treated with tofacitinib. The source of these receptors is a human donor with alopecia areata.

In the case of this clone: The sample has other DNA sequences that encode this CDR3 too. The rearrangement joins TRBV30 to TRBJ2-3; the D is unclear. V was shortened by 1 base and J by 4 bases, with 3 bases between the two germline ends. Germline assignment: CDR1 GTSNPN and CDR2 SVGIG (reference sequence). The CDR3 covers 11 residues. The CDR3 spells CAWSAADTQYF. The DNA for the CDR3 is TGTGCCTGGAGTGCGGCAGATACGCAGTATTTT.

The rearrangement joins TRBV6-5 to TRBJ2-5; 10 bases agree with TRBD2. This CDR3 comprises 15 residues. Germline CDR1 MNHEY, CDR2 SVGAGI. The V and J ends lost 5 bases and 7 bases, in that order; junction bases with no gene match: 10. Here the CDR3 reads CASSAFIAGGRTQYF. The CDR3 coding sequence is TGTGCCAGCAGTGCCTTTATAGCGGGGGGAAGGACCCAGTACTTC.

The CDR3, as DNA: TGTGCCACCAGCAGGGGGCCGAACACTGAAGCTTTCTTT. This codes for CATSRGPNTEAFF. The V gene is TRBV15, the J gene TRBJ1-1; maybe TRBD1 (5 bases). Trimming stripped 3 bases from V and 1 base from J, with 6 bases between. The CDR3 is 13 amino acids. The V gene's germline CDR1 is LNHNV and CDR2 YYDKDF (reference sequence).

The J gene is TRBJ2-5, the V gene TRBV7-8; D not certain. Trimming shortened V by 2 bases and J by 1 base, and 5 bases separated the two germline ends. Germline CDR1 is SGHVS and CDR2 is FQNEAQ. The CDR3 runs to 13 residues. The CDR3 DNA follows: TGTGCCAGCAGCTTAACATTCCAAGAGACCCAGTACTTC. It specifies CASSLTFQETQYF.

A few counts support this clone. The CDR3 reads CSGLRAGTEAFF. CDR3 nucleotides: TGCAGCGGACTCCGGGCTGGCACTGAAGCTTTCTTT. The rearrangement uses TRBV29-1 and TRBJ1-1; no reliable D call. The germline CDR1 and CDR2 sequences are SQVTM and ANQGSEA. The V end was cut by 7 bases, the J end by 4 bases, with 13 bases between. The CDR3 spans 12 residues.

The V call is TRBV5-1, the J call TRBJ2-7; D gene ambiguous. CDR3 length: 14 residues. Germline V gives CDR1 SGHRS, CDR2 YFSETQ. Between the trimmed V and J ends, which lost 5 bases and 1 base, there was a span of 13 bases. The CDR3 sequence is CASSLTGPSYEQYF. For the CDR3, the DNA is TGCGCCAGCAGTCTTACCGGCCCTTCCTACGAGCAGTACTTC.

The CDR3 loop reads CAWSATGWNTEAFF. CDR3 DNA: TGTGCCTGGAGTGCTACAGGGTGGAACACTGAAGCTTTCTTT. This chain links TRBV30 with TRBJ1-1; weak D call: TRBD1 (6 bases). Germline V lookup: CDR1 GTSNPN, CDR2 SVGIG (reference sequence). The CDR3 runs 14 residues. The V and J ends lost 1 base and 1 base respectively, with 10 bases between them. Looking up the rest from reference TRBV30 and TRBJ1-1 gives the full variable domain: SQTIHQWPATLVQPVGSPLSLECTVEGTSNPNLYWYRQAAGRGLQLLFYSVGIGQISSEVPQNLSASRPQDRQFILSSKKLLLSDSGFYLCAWSATGWNTEAFFGQGTRLTVV.

The chain employs TRBV14 and TRBJ2-5; 11 nucleotides agree with TRBD2. Germline assignment: CDR1 SGHDN and CDR2 FVKESK. The junction had 4 bases not matched to a gene; V was cut back by 6 bases and J by 1 base. This CDR3 spans 15 amino acids. CDR3: CASSRLAGRQETQYF. The CDR3 coding sequence is TGTGCCAGCAGTCGACTAGCGGGGCGCCAAGAGACCCAGTACTTC.